The source of this T cell receptor beta chain is a study of T cells after posttransplantation cyclophosphamide. Germline V gene lookup returns CDR1 KGHSH and CDR2 LQKENI. The CDR3 runs 13 residues. V was clipped by 5 bases and J by 2 bases, with 9 bases between them. Study results and caveats: Donor-recipient repertoire similarity was low at 1-2 months, rising over year one. TRB overlap between skin or GI tissue T cells and blood was limited. Recipient CMV seropositivity and CMV reactivation strongly tracked TRB clonality.

Only in-frame clones appear in the TCRdb table, and some are missing; sequencing was by immunoSEQ multiplex PCR. The repertoire shows some 14,000 clones, none seen only once; the top ten take 23%. A marrow graft followed busulfan-fludarabine conditioning, with cyclophosphamide on days +3 and +4. At least ten counts were recorded for this clone. Its antigen remains unknown. This sequence was found in a female patient in her forties who received an allogeneic stem cell transplant from a related donor, was CMV-positive, and had no GVHD. The graft donor may have given rise to some T cells. V gene TRBV18 combines with J gene TRBJ2-5; perhaps TRBD2 as D (6 bases). Source: PBMCs, taken around 1,100 days after allogeneic stem cell transplant with posttransplant cyclophosphamide. The CDR3 DNA is TGTGCCAGCTCATTGGGACTTCAAGAGACCCAGTACTTC. Protein: CASSLGLQETQYF.